This TCR beta chain was identified during a study of graft-versus-host responses after intestinal transplantation. Across the whole study: Transplant recipients had multivisceral, liver-intestinal, or isolated intestinal grafts. Following induction with anti-thymocyte globulin, all recipients were given tacrolimus and steroids for two to four years.

The protocol was immunoSEQ multiplex PCR, while the TCRdb copy is restricted to in-frame clones and leaves out a portion. The sample has around 110,000 clones, 90% seen once. The study's findings and limits: Allografts carried high graft-versus-host to host-versus-graft clonal ratios in patients having graft-donor T cell macrochimerism.

In its sample, this clone was seen once. Its cognate antigen is unknown. Sequencing was performed on unstimulated CD4+ T cells sorted from spleen or lymph node cells, taken before intestinal transplant. This clonotype was sampled from a human donor who received an intestinal transplant.

The DNA for the CDR3 is TGCGCCAGCAGCCAAGAACCAGGGACCGGGGAGCTGTTTTTT. As protein: CASSQEPGTGELFF. The chain has TRBV4-3 and TRBJ2-2; D possibly corresponds to TRBD1 (5 bases). The CDR3 is 14 amino acids. V was shortened by 0 bases and J by 5 bases, with 7 bases between the two germline ends. Germline CDR1 reads LGHNA; CDR2 reads YSLEER.